Below, one T cell receptor beta chain is given with its context. Indicated treatment: 15 to 20 received Ad26.COV2.S at low or high dose, single or two shots; about 5 received placebo; per-sample allocation not given. The study sampled participants on day 63 after the first vaccine or placebo injection. The data stem from a study of Ad26.COV2.S vaccination and SARS-CoV-2 variants. The CDR3 covers 13 residues. Trimming left V 7 bases short and J 4 bases short, with 11 bases between. The V gene's germline CDR1 is SEHNR and CDR2 FQNEAQ (reference sequence). This table comes from immunoSEQ multiplex PCR, and its TCRdb copy is limited to in-frame clones, with some not included. Of 240,000 or so clones listed, 85% to 90% are singletons.

The chain links TRBV7-9 to TRBJ1-5; D possibly corresponds to TRBD1 (5 bases). The sample in question was peripheral blood, obtained in a trial of Ad26.COV2.S vaccine versus placebo. The source is a person between 18 and 65 years old who received the Ad26.COV2.S COVID-19 vaccine or a placebo. CDR3 coding DNA: TGTGCCAGCACCCCGGGGGGGAATCAGCCCCAGCATTTT. Translated, it gives CASTPGGNQPQHF.